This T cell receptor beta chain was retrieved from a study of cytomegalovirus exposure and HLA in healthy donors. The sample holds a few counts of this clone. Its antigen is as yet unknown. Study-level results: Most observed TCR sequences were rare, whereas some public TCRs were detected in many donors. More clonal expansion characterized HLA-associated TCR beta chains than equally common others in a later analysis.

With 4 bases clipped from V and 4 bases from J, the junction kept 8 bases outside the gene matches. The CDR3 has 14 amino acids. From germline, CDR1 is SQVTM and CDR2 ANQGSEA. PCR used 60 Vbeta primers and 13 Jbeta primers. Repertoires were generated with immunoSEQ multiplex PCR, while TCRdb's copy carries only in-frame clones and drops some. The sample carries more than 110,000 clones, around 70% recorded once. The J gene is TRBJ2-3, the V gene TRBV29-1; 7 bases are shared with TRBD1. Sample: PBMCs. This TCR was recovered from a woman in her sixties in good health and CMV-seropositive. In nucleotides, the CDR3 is TGCAGCGTTGGTGGTGGGCAGGGGGCAGATACGCAGTATTTT. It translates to CSVGGGQGADTQYF.